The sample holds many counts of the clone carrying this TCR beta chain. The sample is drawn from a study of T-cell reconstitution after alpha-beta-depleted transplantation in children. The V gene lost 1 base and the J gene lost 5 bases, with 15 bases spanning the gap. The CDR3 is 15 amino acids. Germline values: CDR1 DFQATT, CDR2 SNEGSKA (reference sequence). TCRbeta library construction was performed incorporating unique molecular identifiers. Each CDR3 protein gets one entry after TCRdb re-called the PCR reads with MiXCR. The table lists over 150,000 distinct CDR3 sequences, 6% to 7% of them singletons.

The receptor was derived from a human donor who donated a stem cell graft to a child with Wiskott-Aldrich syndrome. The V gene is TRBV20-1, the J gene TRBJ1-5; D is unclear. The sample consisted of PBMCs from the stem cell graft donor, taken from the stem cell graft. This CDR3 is CSARAKGSYDQPQHF. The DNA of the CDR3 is TGCAGTGCTAGAGCCAAAGGGTCTTACGATCAGCCCCAGCATTTT.